This TCR beta chain was sequenced for a study of shared clonotypes between healthy human individuals. Study outcomes and limitations: Specimens sampled were limited to blood, with tissue repertoires likely differing.

Concerning this clone: Its antigen remains unidentified.

This CDR3 has 14 amino acids. Trimming cost V 2 bases and J 6 bases; bases outside gene matches: 4. Germline CDR1 reads SGHRS; CDR2 reads YFSETQ. Here immunoSEQ multiplex PCR was the method, and the copy in TCRdb shows in-frame clones only, minus some. The sample consists of about 340,000 clones, more than 60% of them appearing once. The healthy adult donors were HIV-negative and reported no recent acute infections or vaccinations. Specimen: memory CD4+ T cells sorted from blood. Subset defined: CD45RA-negative fraction. The chain is built from TRBV5-1 and TRBJ2-3, with 9 bases aligning to TRBD1. This TCR came from a man aged 25 to 40 in good health. The CDR3 nucleotides read TGCGCCAGCAGCTTACAGGGGGCTCGGGATACGCAGTATTTT. Its protein product is CASSLQGARDTQYF.